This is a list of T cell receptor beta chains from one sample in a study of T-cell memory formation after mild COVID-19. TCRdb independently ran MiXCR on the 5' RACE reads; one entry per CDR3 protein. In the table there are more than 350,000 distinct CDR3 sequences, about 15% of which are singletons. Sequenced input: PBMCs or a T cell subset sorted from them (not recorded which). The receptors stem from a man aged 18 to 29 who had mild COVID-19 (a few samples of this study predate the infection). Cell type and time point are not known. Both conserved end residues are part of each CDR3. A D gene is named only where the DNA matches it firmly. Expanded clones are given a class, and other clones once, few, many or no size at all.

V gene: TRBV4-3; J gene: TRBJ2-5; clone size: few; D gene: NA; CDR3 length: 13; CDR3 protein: CASSQVEEGTQYF; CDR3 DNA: TGCGCCAGCAGCCAAGTTGAGGAGGGGACCCAGTACTTC
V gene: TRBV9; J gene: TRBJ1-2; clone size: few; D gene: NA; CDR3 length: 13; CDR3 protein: CASSSGSDYGYTF; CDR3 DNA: TGTGCCAGCAGCTCGGGGTCGGACTATGGCTACACCTTC
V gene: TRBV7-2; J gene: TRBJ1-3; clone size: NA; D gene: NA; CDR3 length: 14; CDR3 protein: CASSSDRDNRPGDF; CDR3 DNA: TGTGCCAGCAGCTCGGACCGGGACAACAGACCGGGGGATTTT
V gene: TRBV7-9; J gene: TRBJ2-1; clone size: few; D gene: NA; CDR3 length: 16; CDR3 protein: CASSLQARGSYNEQFF; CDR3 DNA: TGTGCCAGCAGTTTACAAGCCAGGGGCTCCTACAATGAGCAGTTCTTC
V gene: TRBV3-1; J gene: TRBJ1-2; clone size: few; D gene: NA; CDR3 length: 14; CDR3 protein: CASSPFLGGAGYTF; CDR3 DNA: TGTGCCAGCAGCCCCTTCCTTGGGGGGGCCGGCTACACCTTC
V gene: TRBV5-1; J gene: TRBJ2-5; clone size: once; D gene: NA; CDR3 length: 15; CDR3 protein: CASSPPSRHQETQYF; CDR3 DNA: TGCGCCAGCAGCCCCCCCTCAAGGCACCAAGAGACCCAGTACTTC
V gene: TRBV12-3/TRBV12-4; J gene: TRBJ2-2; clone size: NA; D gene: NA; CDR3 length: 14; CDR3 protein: CASSQLRNAGELFF; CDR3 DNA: TGTGCCAGCAGTCAGCTACGGAACGCCGGGGAGCTGTTTTTT
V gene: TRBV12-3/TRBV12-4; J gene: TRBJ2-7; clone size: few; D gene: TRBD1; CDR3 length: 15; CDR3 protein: CASSLDRGHSYEQYF; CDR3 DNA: TGTGCCAGCAGCCTGGACAGGGGGCACTCCTACGAGCAGTACTTC
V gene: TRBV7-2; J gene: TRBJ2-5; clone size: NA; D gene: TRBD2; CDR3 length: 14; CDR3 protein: CASSFGLDGVTQYF; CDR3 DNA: TGTGCCAGCAGCTTTGGACTAGACGGGGTGACCCAGTACTTC
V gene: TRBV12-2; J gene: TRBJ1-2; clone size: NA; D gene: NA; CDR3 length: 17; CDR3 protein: CASRKAGNNPCGYGYTF; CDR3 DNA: TGTGCAAGTCGTAAGGCTGGCAACAACCCGTGCGGCTATGGCTACACCTTC
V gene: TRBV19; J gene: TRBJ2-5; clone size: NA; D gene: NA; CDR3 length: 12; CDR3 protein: CASMTTQETQYF; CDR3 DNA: TGTGCCAGTATGACCACCCAAGAGACCCAGTACTTC
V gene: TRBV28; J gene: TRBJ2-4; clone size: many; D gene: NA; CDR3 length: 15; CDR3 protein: CASSPRLGAKNIQYF; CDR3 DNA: TGTGCCAGCAGTCCGAGACTGGGAGCCAAAAACATTCAGTACTTC
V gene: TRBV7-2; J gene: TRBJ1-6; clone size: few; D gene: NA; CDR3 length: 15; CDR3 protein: CASSLELGGNSPLHF; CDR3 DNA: TGTGCCAGCAGTTTGGAACTCGGAGGCAATTCACCCCTCCACTTT
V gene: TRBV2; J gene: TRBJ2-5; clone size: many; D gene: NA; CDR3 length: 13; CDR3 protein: CASSEEWYPVVYF; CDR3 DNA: TGTGCCAGCAGTGAAGAGTGGTACCCGGTCGTATACTTC
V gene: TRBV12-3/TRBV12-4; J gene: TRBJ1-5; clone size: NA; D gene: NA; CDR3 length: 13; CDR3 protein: CASRRRQDQPQHF; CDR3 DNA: TGTGCCAGCAGGCGCCGACAGGATCAGCCCCAGCATTTT
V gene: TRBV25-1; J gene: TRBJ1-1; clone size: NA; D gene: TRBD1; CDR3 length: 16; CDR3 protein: CASRPRTGPEGTEAFF; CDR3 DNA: TGTGCCAGCAGGCCTCGGACAGGGCCTGAGGGCACTGAAGCTTTCTTT
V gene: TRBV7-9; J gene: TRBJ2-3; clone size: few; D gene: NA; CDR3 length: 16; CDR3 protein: CASSFELVAHPDTQYF; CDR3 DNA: TGTGCCAGCAGCTTTGAACTAGTTGCTCACCCAGATACGCAGTATTTT
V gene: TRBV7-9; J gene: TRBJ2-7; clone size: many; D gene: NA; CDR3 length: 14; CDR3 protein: CASSLAERSYEQYF; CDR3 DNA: TGTGCCAGCAGCTTGGCCGAACGCTCCTACGAGCAGTACTTC
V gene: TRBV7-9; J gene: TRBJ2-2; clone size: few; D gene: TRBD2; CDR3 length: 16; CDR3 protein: CASSHLRGGGTGELFF; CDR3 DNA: TGTGCCAGCAGTCACCTGCGGGGGGGCGGCACCGGGGAGCTGTTTTTT
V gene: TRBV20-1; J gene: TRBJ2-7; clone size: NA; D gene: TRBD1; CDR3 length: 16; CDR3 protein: CSAITTGTGNSYEQYF; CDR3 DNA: TGCAGTGCTATAACTACCGGGACAGGCAACTCCTACGAGCAGTACTTC
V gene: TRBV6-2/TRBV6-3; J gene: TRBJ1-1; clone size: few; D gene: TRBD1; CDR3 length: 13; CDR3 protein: CASSADRATEAFF; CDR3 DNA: TGTGCCAGCAGCGCAGACAGGGCGACTGAAGCTTTCTTT
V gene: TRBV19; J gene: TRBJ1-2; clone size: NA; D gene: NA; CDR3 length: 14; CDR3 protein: CASTRRDGVGGYTF; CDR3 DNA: TGTGCCAGTACCAGGAGGGACGGGGTTGGTGGCTACACCTTC
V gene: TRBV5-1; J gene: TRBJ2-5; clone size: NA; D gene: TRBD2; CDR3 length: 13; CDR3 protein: CAGERGDLETQYF; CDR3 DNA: TGCGCCGGAGAGCGGGGGGACTTAGAGACCCAGTACTTC
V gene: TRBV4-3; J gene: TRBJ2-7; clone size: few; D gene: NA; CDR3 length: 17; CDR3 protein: CASSPARWKYRNYEQYF; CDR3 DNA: TGCGCCAGCAGCCCCGCGCGGTGGAAATACCGAAACTACGAGCAGTACTTC
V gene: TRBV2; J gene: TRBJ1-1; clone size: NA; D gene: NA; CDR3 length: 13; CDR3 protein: CASKRGLNTEAFF; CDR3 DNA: TGTGCCAGCAAGAGGGGTTTGAACACTGAAGCTTTCTTT
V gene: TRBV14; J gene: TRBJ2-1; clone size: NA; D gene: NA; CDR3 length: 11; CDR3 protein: CASRRTGEQFF; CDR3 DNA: TGTGCCAGCAGGAGGACGGGTGAGCAGTTCTTC
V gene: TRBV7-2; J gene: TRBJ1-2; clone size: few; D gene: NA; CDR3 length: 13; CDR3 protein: CASSRDLEYGYTF; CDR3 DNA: TGTGCCAGCAGCCGGGACCTCGAGTATGGCTACACCTTC
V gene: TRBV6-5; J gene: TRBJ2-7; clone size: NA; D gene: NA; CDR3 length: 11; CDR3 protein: CATQGPYEQYF; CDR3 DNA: TGTGCAACCCAGGGTCCCTACGAGCAGTACTTC
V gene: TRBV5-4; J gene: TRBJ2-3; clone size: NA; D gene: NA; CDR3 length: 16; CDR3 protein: CASSSALGVSRDTQYF; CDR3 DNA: TGTGCCAGCAGCTCTGCCCTCGGGGTCTCAAGGGATACGCAGTATTTT
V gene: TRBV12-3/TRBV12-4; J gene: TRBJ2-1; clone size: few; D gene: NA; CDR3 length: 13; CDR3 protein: CASSQWGALEQFF; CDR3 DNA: TGTGCCAGCAGCCAGTGGGGGGCCCTTGAGCAGTTCTTC
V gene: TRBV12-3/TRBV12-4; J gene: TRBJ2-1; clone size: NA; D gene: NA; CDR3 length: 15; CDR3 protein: CASSIHRYGIDEQFF; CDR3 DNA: TGTGCCAGCAGTATACACAGGTACGGAATCGATGAGCAGTTCTTC
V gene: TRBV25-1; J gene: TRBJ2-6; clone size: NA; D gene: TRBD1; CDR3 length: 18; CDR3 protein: CASTPKKTGVAGANVLTF; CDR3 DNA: TGTGCCAGCACCCCGAAGAAGACAGGGGTAGCCGGGGCCAACGTCCTGACTTTC
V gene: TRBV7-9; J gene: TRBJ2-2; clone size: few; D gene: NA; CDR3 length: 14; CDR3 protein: CATQGTANTGELFF; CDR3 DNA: TGTGCCACCCAGGGGACCGCGAACACCGGGGAGCTGTTTTTT
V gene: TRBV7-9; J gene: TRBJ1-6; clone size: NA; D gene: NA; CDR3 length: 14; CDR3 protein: CASSFGRRNSPLHF; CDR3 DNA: TGTGCCAGCAGCTTCGGCCGACGTAATTCACCCCTCCACTTT
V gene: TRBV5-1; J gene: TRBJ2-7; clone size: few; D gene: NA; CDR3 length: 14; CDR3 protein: CASRMAPGSYEQYF; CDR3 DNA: TGCGCCAGCAGAATGGCCCCAGGATCCTACGAGCAGTACTTC
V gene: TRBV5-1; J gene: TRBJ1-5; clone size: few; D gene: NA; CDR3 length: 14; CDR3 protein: CASSLGLGDQPQHF; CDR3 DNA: TGCGCCAGCAGCTTGGGTTTAGGAGATCAGCCCCAGCATTTT
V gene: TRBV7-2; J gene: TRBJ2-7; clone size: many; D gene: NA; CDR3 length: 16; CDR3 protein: CASSIYAGQWDYEQYF; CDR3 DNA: TGTGCCAGCAGCATCTATGCGGGACAGTGGGACTACGAGCAGTACTTC
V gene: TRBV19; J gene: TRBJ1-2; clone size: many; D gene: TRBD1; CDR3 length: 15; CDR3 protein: CASSISSQGDYGYTF; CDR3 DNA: TGTGCCAGTAGTATATCATCTCAGGGGGACTATGGCTACACCTTC
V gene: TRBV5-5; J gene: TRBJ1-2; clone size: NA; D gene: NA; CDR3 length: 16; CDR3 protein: CASSLPDSITNYGYTF; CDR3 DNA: TGTGCCAGCAGCTTGCCAGACAGTATTACTAACTATGGCTACACCTTC
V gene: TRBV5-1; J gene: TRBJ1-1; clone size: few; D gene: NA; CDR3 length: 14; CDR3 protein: CASSLEPMNTEAFF; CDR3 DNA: TGCGCCAGCAGCTTGGAACCTATGAACACTGAAGCTTTCTTT
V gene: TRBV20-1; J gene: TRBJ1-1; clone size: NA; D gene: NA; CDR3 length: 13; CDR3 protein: CSVNVGANTEAFF; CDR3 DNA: TGCAGTGTGAATGTGGGCGCGAACACTGAAGCTTTCTTT
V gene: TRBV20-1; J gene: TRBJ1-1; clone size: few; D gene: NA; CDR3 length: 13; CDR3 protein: CSATAKLPVEAFF; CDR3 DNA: TGCAGTGCTACAGCCAAGCTCCCGGTGGAAGCTTTCTTT
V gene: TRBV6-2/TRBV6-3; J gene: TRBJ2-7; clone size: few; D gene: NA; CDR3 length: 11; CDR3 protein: CASSFGPTQYF; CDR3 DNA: TGTGCCAGCAGTTTCGGTCCAACGCAGTACTTC
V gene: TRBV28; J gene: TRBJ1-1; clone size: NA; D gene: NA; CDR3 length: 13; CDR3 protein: CASSLVPYTEAFF; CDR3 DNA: TGTGCCAGCAGTTTAGTCCCGTACACTGAAGCTTTCTTT
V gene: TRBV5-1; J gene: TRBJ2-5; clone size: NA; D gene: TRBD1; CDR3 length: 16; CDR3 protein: CASSVGQGSTQETQYF; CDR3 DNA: TGCGCCAGCAGCGTTGGACAGGGCTCGACCCAAGAGACCCAGTACTTC
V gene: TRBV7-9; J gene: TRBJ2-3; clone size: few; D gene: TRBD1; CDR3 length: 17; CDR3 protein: CASSSSPRTGASDTQYF; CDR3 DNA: TGTGCCAGCAGCTCCTCTCCCCGGACAGGGGCGTCAGATACGCAGTATTTT
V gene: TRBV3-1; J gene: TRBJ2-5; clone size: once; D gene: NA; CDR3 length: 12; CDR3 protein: CASSQTLETQYF; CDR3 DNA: TGTGCCAGCAGCCAAACTCTAGAGACCCAGTACTTC
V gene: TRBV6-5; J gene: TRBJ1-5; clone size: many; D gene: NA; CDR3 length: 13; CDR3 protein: CASSRDGNQPQHF; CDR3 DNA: TGCGCCAGCAGCCGGGACGGCAATCAGCCCCAGCATTTT
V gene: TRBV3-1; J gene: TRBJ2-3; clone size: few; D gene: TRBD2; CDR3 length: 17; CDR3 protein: CASSQPPASGSTDTQYF; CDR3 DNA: TGTGCCAGCAGCCAACCCCCGGCTAGCGGGAGCACAGATACGCAGTATTTT
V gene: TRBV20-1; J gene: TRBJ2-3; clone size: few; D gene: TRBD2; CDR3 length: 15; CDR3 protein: CSAPIAGGGTDTQYF; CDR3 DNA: TGCAGTGCCCCAATAGCGGGGGGCGGGACAGATACGCAGTATTTT